This T cell receptor (beta chain) was captured by sequencing in a study of identical twins (dated by TCRdb to 2016 to 2017). The study in broad terms: To test whether fetal clonotypes persist, this study deep-sequenced TCR alpha and beta repertoires from monozygotic twins, from unrelated adults of various ages, and from cord blood. To rule out contamination, replicate twin experiments were performed at different times with different library preparation protocols.

The investigation overall reported the following: Compared with coincidental sharing between unrelated individuals, out-of-frame TCR alpha sequences shared between twins showed an excess of sequences with low generation probability. Invariant T cells such as MAIT and iNKT could partly confound zero-insertion analyses, although diverse VJ usage argued against such confounding for most clonotypes. Because the same donors could not be followed over many years, the conclusions depended on cross-sectional statistical analysis. Fewer insertions were carried by abundant cord blood beta clonotypes, a similar but weaker trend appeared in young adult naive repertoires, and no such trend appeared in memory repertoires. In monozygotic twins, out-of-frame TCR alpha sharing was systematically underestimated by recombination models, although the models agreed with sharing between unrelated individuals. Excess twin sharing in beta out-of-frame sequences was weaker because fewer shared sequences lowered the signal-to-noise ratio.

The count of this clonotype is one. The specificity of this receptor is unknown. There are no base qualities to consult, and no much larger clone falls within one base. One read offers little support. Library method: 5' RACE. Sequenced on an Illumina HiSeq 2000. Template switching introduced a universal primer binding site; the final cDNA contained a unique molecular identifier, enabling accurate counting of TCR cDNA molecules. Specific primers in the conserved constant-segment region were used to synthesize first-strand cDNA for TCR alpha and beta chains. To control for contamination, every cDNA library carried two barcodes: a SMART-Mk sample barcode plus Illumina barcodes. TruSeq adapter sequences along with Illumina sample barcodes were introduced in two successive PCR steps. The Illumina HiSeq platform was used with custom primers to sequence TCR alpha and beta cDNA libraries. On the authors' methods: MiGEC was used to process raw reads and extract unique molecular identifiers, and MiXCR was used to find CDR3 positions. Recombination models were inferred per individual with the repgenHMM and IGoR tools using an EM algorithm. Shared clonotypes were analyzed with the tcR package in R, and sharing was normalized by the product of cloneset sizes. To study raw recombination without the effects of thymic and clonal selection, out-of-frame nonproductive sequences were analyzed. TCRdb reprocessing: public reads trimmed at Q25 with fastp, clones called with MiXCR, in-frame beta chains kept. Duplicate CDR3 protein sequences are folded into a single record with the most common DNA and genes. The V and J calls follow TCRdb's processing rather than the paper's. The sample table contains around 960,000 distinct CDR3 sequences; only one count was recorded for about 12% of them. Together, the top ten hold 1.5% to 2% of the sample.

All donors were healthy Caucasians. Three pairs of female monozygotic twins, all aged about 18 to 30 years, were included in the twin cohort. Peripheral blood mononuclear cells were the source from which RNA for the TCR libraries was isolated. The germline V gene encodes CDR1 SNHLY and CDR2 FYNNEI. Spanning cysteine to phenylalanine, the CDR3 consists of 14 amino acids. The kept DNA is CDR3 alone, 42 bases in frame from the first base. Trimming costs V 6 bases and J 4 bases, and their ends lie 16 bases apart. The data were also submitted as part of a second study, on yellow fever vaccine responses in identical twins. As noted in the second study: According to the authors, in identical twins the way T cells responded to vaccination appeared partly convergent and partly personalized. In identical twins, the study followed T cell clones that responded to the vaccine with precision.

The V and J segments used are TRBV2 and TRBJ2-7, with the D gene too uncertain to name. The TCR comes from a young woman in good health. The sequenced sample consisted of PBMCs. The sequence in DNA is TGTGCCAGCAGACCGGATTCGAATATATACGAGCAGTACTTC. It codes for CASRPDSNIYEQYF.